This T cell receptor beta chain is drawn from a study of blood T cell repertoires in COVID-19. Study-level information: Samples came from the United States, Italy and Spain, spanning acute and convalescent COVID-19. T cells, B-cell-depleted T cells, or PBMCs provided the cDNA or gDNA that served as material.

In the authors' methods: How many nucleated cells were present was estimated from reference gene primer amplification. Data came from immunoSEQ multiplex PCR; TCRdb stores just in-frame clones and leaves some out. The DNA was the basis for D and trimming; V, J and clone size are from that table. The sample shows 31,000 or so clones, 89% of them seen only once. Germline lookup yields CDR1 SGHDN and CDR2 FVKESK. The CDR3 runs 16 residues. Unmatched junction bases numbered 9, after V lost 1 base and J lost 9 bases. The receptor's source is a man of 80 years or more with acute or convalescent COVID-19. Sequencing input: peripheral blood. This rearrangement joins TRBV14 to TRBJ2-1; 10 positions agree with TRBD2. CDR3 loop: CASSQGSASGRGEQFF. Written as DNA, the CDR3 is TGTGCCAGCAGCCAAGGTAGTGCTAGCGGGAGAGGTGAGCAGTTCTTC.